Shown below are 8 T cell receptor beta chains from a single sample sequenced in a study of blood T cell repertoires in COVID-19. Profiling relied on immunoSEQ multiplex PCR, and the TCRdb table lists in-frame clones only, not all of them. The sample carries 200,000 to 300,000 clones, about 91% recorded once. The material sequenced was PBMCs or T cells enriched from blood (not recorded which). The receptors stem from a woman in her forties with acute COVID-19.

This clone was picked up one time. The genes are TRBV30 and TRBJ2-7, with a weak D call TRBD2 (7 bases). The CDR3 contains 14 residues. Germline CDR1 GTSNPN, CDR2 SVGIG (reference sequence). With 7 bases removed from V and 0 bases from J, the gap between germline ends came to 16 bases. This chain's CDR3 is CALQRDTPSYEQYF. The CDR3, as DNA: TGTGCCTTGCAGCGGGACACACCCTCCTACGAGCAGTACTTC.

This chain links TRBV27 with TRBJ2-7; the D gene is possibly TRBD2 (5 bases). The CDR3 runs 15 residues. Deletions cut 3 bases from V and 0 bases from J, with 12 bases between. Germline values: CDR1 MNHEY, CDR2 SMNVEV (reference sequence). CDR3 nucleotide sequence: TGTGCCAGCAGTTTCACGGACTCCTCCTCCTACGAGCAGTACTTC. The encoded protein is CASSFTDSSSYEQYF.

This clone was detected once. The chain couples TRBV5-4 to TRBJ1-1; 9 bases agree with TRBD1. V lost 4 bases and J lost 3; bases outside the gene matches: 7. This CDR3 comprises 15 residues. Germline V CDR1 and CDR2: SGHNT, YYREEE (reference sequence). CDR3 residues: CASSAKGQGDTEAFF. The DNA for the CDR3 is TGTGCCAGCAGCGCAAAGGGACAGGGTGACACTGAAGCTTTCTTT.

V gene TRBV19 combines with J gene TRBJ1-2; D is unclear. The CDR3 sequence is 13 residues long. V was cut by 3 bases and J by 4 bases, with 9 bases left in between. CDR1 is LNHDA, CDR2 SQIVND, per germline (reference sequence). DNA of the CDR3: TGTGCCAGTAGTATCGACAACTTCTATGGCTACACCTTC. As protein: CASSIDNFYGYTF.

This clone has a single count. The chain carries TRBV7-3 and TRBJ1-6; 10 nucleotides agree with TRBD1. The V gene end was trimmed by 3 bases and the J gene end by 0 bases; junction bases not matched to a gene: 2. From germline, CDR1 is SGHTA and CDR2 FQGTGA. CDR3 length: 17 residues. The CDR3 is CASSFRDRGSYNSPLHF. CDR3 bases: TGTGCCAGCAGCTTCCGGGACAGGGGCTCCTATAATTCACCCCTCCACTTT.

This clone has just a few counts. The V and J genes are TRBV28 and TRBJ1-2; perhaps TRBD1 as D (6 bases). Trimming shortened V by 4 bases and J by 8 bases, and 20 bases separated the two germline ends. The CDR3 runs 15 residues. Germline V CDR1 and CDR2: MDHEN, SYDVKM. CDR3 in amino acids: CASSSTGIGDGGYTF. In DNA form, the CDR3 reads TGTGCCAGCAGTTCCACAGGGATAGGGGATGGCGGCTACACCTTC.

The chain has TRBV7-6 and TRBJ2-1; the D gene is possibly TRBD1 (6 bases). The length of the CDR3 is 15 residues. V was shortened by 1 base and J by 5 bases, with 12 bases between the two germline ends. CDR1 and CDR2 (germline): SGHVS, FNYEAQ. CDR3 bases: TGTGCCAGCAGCTTAGTACAGGGCCTTCACAATGAGCAGTTCTTC. It specifies CASSLVQGLHNEQFF.

This clone is a singleton in its sample. The chain couples TRBV28 to TRBJ1-5, with TRBD1 as a possible D gene (6 bases). The CDR3 covers 16 residues. Germline CDR1 reads MDHEN; CDR2 reads SYDVKM. Trimming pared 4 bases from V and 4 bases from J, leaving 17 bases between. CDR3 sequence: CASSSQMGTTNQPQHF. The CDR3 DNA sequence: TGTGCCAGCAGTTCGCAGATGGGGACAACAAATCAGCCCCAGCATTTT. Complete variable domain (other parts from reference TRBV28 and TRBJ1-5): DVKVTQSSRYLVKRTGEKVFLECVQDMDHENMFWYRQDPGLGLRLIYFSYDVKMKEKGDIPEGYSVSREKKERFSLILESASTNQTSMYLCASSSQMGTTNQPQHFGDGTRLSIL.